These T cell receptor beta chains were read from a single sample in a study of blood T cells in healthy people across ages. TCRdb re-analysed the 5' RACE reads in MiXCR, keeping a single row per CDR3 protein. The data hold 1,500,000 or so distinct CDR3 sequences, with approximately 60% observed a single time. Sequencing input: blood. The receptors were sampled from a man younger than 35 in good health. Each CDR3 is given with its conserved first and last residue. Fields, in order: J gene, D gene, V gene, clone size, CDR3 protein, CDR3 DNA. A D gene is named only where the DNA matches it firmly. A row's size may be missing; if present it is once, few, many or a size class.

J gene: TRBJ2-3
D gene: .
V gene: TRBV2
clone size: few
CDR3 protein: CASSVLRQTSTDTQYF
CDR3 DNA: TGTGCCAGCAGTGTTCTCCGACAGACTAGCACAGATACGCAGTATTTT

J gene: TRBJ2-3
D gene: .
V gene: TRBV7-2
clone size: .
CDR3 protein: CASSLGGGLWDTQYF
CDR3 DNA: TGTGCCAGCAGCCTTGGGGGGGGCCTTTGGGATACGCAGTATTTT

J gene: TRBJ2-3
D gene: .
V gene: TRBV12-3/TRBV12-4
clone size: .
CDR3 protein: CASATAAPGTDTQYF
CDR3 DNA: TGTGCCAGCGCTACAGCGGCCCCGGGCACAGATACGCAGTATTTT

J gene: TRBJ2-7
D gene: .
V gene: TRBV28
clone size: few
CDR3 protein: CASTDRTVYEQYF
CDR3 DNA: TGTGCCAGCACCGATCGGACAGTTTACGAGCAGTACTTC

J gene: TRBJ2-5
D gene: TRBD1
V gene: TRBV27
clone size: .
CDR3 protein: CASSLGDRGINEQYF
CDR3 DNA: TGTGCCAGCAGTTTAGGGGACAGGGGTATCAATGAGCAGTACTTC

J gene: TRBJ2-3
D gene: .
V gene: TRBV4-1
clone size: few
CDR3 protein: CASSPQAGSSTDTQYF
CDR3 DNA: TGCGCCAGCAGCCCTCAGGCGGGATCCAGCACAGATACGCAGTATTTT

J gene: TRBJ2-1
D gene: TRBD1
V gene: TRBV7-6
clone size: .
CDR3 protein: CASSPTGKNEQFF
CDR3 DNA: TGTGCCAGCAGTCCGACAGGGAAGAATGAGCAGTTCTTC

J gene: TRBJ1-2
D gene: .
V gene: TRBV7-9
clone size: few
CDR3 protein: CASSYVGEGYTF
CDR3 DNA: TGTGCCAGCAGCTACGTAGGGGAGGGCTACACCTTC

J gene: TRBJ2-7
D gene: TRBD1
V gene: TRBV4-1
clone size: .
CDR3 protein: CASSHAGQEDYEQYF
CDR3 DNA: TGCGCCAGCAGCCACGCTGGACAGGAGGATTACGAGCAGTACTTC

J gene: TRBJ2-7
D gene: .
V gene: TRBV7-9
clone size: few
CDR3 protein: CASSLSQGYEQYF
CDR3 DNA: TGTGCCAGCAGCTTATCCCAGGGGTACGAGCAGTACTTC

J gene: TRBJ1-4
D gene: TRBD1
V gene: TRBV6-2/TRBV6-3
clone size: .
CDR3 protein: CASRTGVNEKLFF
CDR3 DNA: TGTGCCAGCCGGACAGGGGTTAATGAAAAACTGTTTTTT

J gene: TRBJ2-3
D gene: .
V gene: TRBV7-2
clone size: .
CDR3 protein: CASRTGVADTQYF
CDR3 DNA: TGTGCCAGCAGAACGGGCGTCGCAGATACGCAGTATTTT

J gene: TRBJ2-7
D gene: .
V gene: TRBV9
clone size: once
CDR3 protein: CASSPHPAGLPYEQYF
CDR3 DNA: TGTGCCAGCAGCCCTCACCCTGCGGGACTCCCCTACGAGCAGTACTTC

J gene: TRBJ2-7
D gene: .
V gene: TRBV5-1
clone size: .
CDR3 protein: CASSLSVSSGCEQYF
CDR3 DNA: TGCGCCAGCAGCTTGAGCGTCAGTAGCGGCTGCGAGCAGTACTTC

J gene: TRBJ1-4
D gene: .
V gene: TRBV21-1
clone size: .
CDR3 protein: CASSKAPIEKLFF
CDR3 DNA: TGTGCCAGCAGCAAAGCGCCTATTGAAAAACTGTTTTTT

J gene: TRBJ2-4
D gene: TRBD2
V gene: TRBV12-3/TRBV12-4
clone size: few
CDR3 protein: CASSFQAGAAGEQYF
CDR3 DNA: TGTGCCAGCAGTTTTCAAGCGGGGGCGGCGGGAGAGCAGTACTTC

J gene: TRBJ2-5
D gene: .
V gene: TRBV20-1
clone size: .
CDR3 protein: CSARDSSKETQYF
CDR3 DNA: TGCAGTGCTAGAGATTCTAGCAAAGAGACCCAGTACTTC

J gene: TRBJ2-5
D gene: .
V gene: TRBV25-1
clone size: few
CDR3 protein: CASSEYRPPDSQETQYF
CDR3 DNA: TGTGCCAGCAGTGAATATCGACCACCGGACAGTCAAGAGACCCAGTACTTC

J gene: TRBJ1-2
D gene: TRBD1
V gene: TRBV7-2
clone size: .
CDR3 protein: CASNLQTGGAWGYTF
CDR3 DNA: TGTGCCAGCAATCTACAGACAGGGGGCGCGTGGGGCTACACCTTC

J gene: TRBJ1-5
D gene: TRBD1
V gene: TRBV20-1
clone size: .
CDR3 protein: CSATKGGSDQPQHF
CDR3 DNA: TGCAGTGCCACTAAAGGGGGCTCGGATCAGCCCCAGCATTTT

J gene: TRBJ2-4
D gene: TRBD1
V gene: TRBV24-1
clone size: .
CDR3 protein: CATSDRGTGLDIQYF
CDR3 DNA: TGTGCCACCAGTGACCGCGGGACAGGCTTGGACATTCAGTACTTC

J gene: TRBJ2-3
D gene: .
V gene: TRBV7-2
clone size: few
CDR3 protein: CASSLAGHPPLTSTDTQYF
CDR3 DNA: TGTGCCAGCAGCTTAGCGGGCCATCCGCCGCTAACTAGCACAGATACGCAGTATTTT

J gene: TRBJ2-5
D gene: .
V gene: TRBV3-1
clone size: .
CDR3 protein: CASSQEPERRETQYF
CDR3 DNA: TGTGCCAGCAGCCAAGAGCCGGAAAGAAGGGAGACCCAGTACTTC

J gene: TRBJ2-1
D gene: .
V gene: TRBV27
clone size: few
CDR3 protein: CASSLWQGGGEQFF
CDR3 DNA: TGTGCCAGCAGTTTATGGCAGGGAGGCGGTGAGCAGTTCTTC

J gene: TRBJ2-1
D gene: TRBD2
V gene: TRBV11-3
clone size: .
CDR3 protein: CASSSRLAGSSYNEQFF
CDR3 DNA: TGTGCCAGCAGCTCCCGACTAGCGGGGAGCTCCTACAATGAGCAGTTCTTC

J gene: TRBJ2-7
D gene: .
V gene: TRBV29-1
clone size: few
CDR3 protein: CSVEEPADYEQYF
CDR3 DNA: TGCAGCGTTGAAGAGCCGGCGGACTACGAGCAGTACTTC

J gene: TRBJ2-5
D gene: TRBD2
V gene: TRBV7-9
clone size: .
CDR3 protein: CASSPPGLVETQYF
CDR3 DNA: TGTGCCAGCAGCCCTCCGGGACTAGTTGAGACCCAGTACTTC

J gene: TRBJ2-4
D gene: .
V gene: TRBV20-1
clone size: .
CDR3 protein: CSANPRGKNIQYF
CDR3 DNA: TGCAGTGCCAACCCTAGAGGCAAAAACATTCAGTACTTC

J gene: TRBJ1-1
D gene: .
V gene: TRBV6-5
clone size: .
CDR3 protein: CASSADALEQPEAFF
CDR3 DNA: TGTGCCAGCAGTGCCGACGCGCTTGAGCAACCTGAAGCTTTCTTT

J gene: TRBJ2-1
D gene: .
V gene: TRBV4-1
clone size: few
CDR3 protein: CASSQYRDNEQFF
CDR3 DNA: TGCGCCAGCAGCCAGTACAGGGACAATGAGCAGTTCTTC

J gene: TRBJ2-5
D gene: TRBD1
V gene: TRBV18
clone size: .
CDR3 protein: CASSPTGTGKRETQYF
CDR3 DNA: TGTGCCAGCTCACCCACCGGGACAGGGAAACGAGAGACCCAGTACTTC

J gene: TRBJ2-7
D gene: .
V gene: TRBV20-1
clone size: once
CDR3 protein: CSARAGGYYEQYF
CDR3 DNA: TGCAGTGCTAGAGCGGGCGGGTACTACGAGCAGTACTTC

J gene: TRBJ2-7
D gene: TRBD1
V gene: TRBV4-1
clone size: .
CDR3 protein: CASSQVTGQYYEQYF
CDR3 DNA: TGCGCCAGCAGCCAAGTAACGGGACAGTACTACGAGCAGTACTTC

J gene: TRBJ2-5
D gene: .
V gene: TRBV21-1
clone size: many
CDR3 protein: CASSKEGRGETQYF
CDR3 DNA: TGTGCCAGCAGCAAAGAGGGCCGGGGGGAGACCCAGTACTTC

J gene: TRBJ2-5
D gene: .
V gene: TRBV12-3/TRBV12-4
clone size: .
CDR3 protein: CASSVELRQETQYF
CDR3 DNA: TGTGCCAGCAGTGTCGAGCTCCGGCAAGAGACCCAGTACTTC

J gene: TRBJ2-1
D gene: .
V gene: TRBV14
clone size: .
CDR3 protein: CASSLLGVENEQFF
CDR3 DNA: TGTGCCAGCAGCCTACTCGGGGTCGAAAATGAGCAGTTCTTC

J gene: TRBJ2-3
D gene: TRBD2
V gene: TRBV6-1
clone size: .
CDR3 protein: CASNQRGLTDTQYF
CDR3 DNA: TGTGCCAGCAACCAGCGGGGACTCACAGATACGCAGTATTTT

J gene: TRBJ1-4
D gene: .
V gene: TRBV7-9
clone size: .
CDR3 protein: CASSLVQTNEKLFF
CDR3 DNA: TGTGCCAGCAGCTTAGTACAGACTAATGAAAAACTGTTTTTT

J gene: TRBJ2-1
D gene: .
V gene: TRBV24-1
clone size: .
CDR3 protein: CATSDLQGTPSYNEQFF
CDR3 DNA: TGTGCCACCAGTGATTTGCAAGGGACACCTTCCTACAATGAGCAGTTCTTC

J gene: TRBJ1-2
D gene: .
V gene: TRBV10-3
clone size: few
CDR3 protein: CAISEGPAYGYTF
CDR3 DNA: TGTGCCATCAGTGAGGGGCCGGCTTATGGCTACACCTTC

J gene: TRBJ1-1
D gene: .
V gene: TRBV27
clone size: .
CDR3 protein: CASSRPWAVNTEAFF
CDR3 DNA: TGTGCCAGCAGTCGCCCCTGGGCGGTGAACACTGAAGCTTTCTTT

J gene: TRBJ2-3
D gene: .
V gene: TRBV10-3
clone size: .
CDR3 protein: CAISTTRDTQYF
CDR3 DNA: TGTGCCATCAGTACGACACGGGATACGCAGTATTTT

J gene: TRBJ2-1
D gene: TRBD2
V gene: TRBV10-1
clone size: .
CDR3 protein: CASEAGGDNEQFF
CDR3 DNA: TGCGCCAGCGAAGCGGGGGGGGACAATGAGCAGTTCTTC

J gene: TRBJ1-1
D gene: TRBD1
V gene: TRBV4-1
clone size: .
CDR3 protein: CASSQDQTGGAEAFF
CDR3 DNA: TGCGCCAGCAGCCAAGATCAGACAGGGGGTGCTGAAGCTTTCTTT

J gene: TRBJ1-5
D gene: .
V gene: TRBV19
clone size: .
CDR3 protein: CASSISPPGRKESNQPQHF
CDR3 DNA: TGTGCCAGTAGTATTTCCCCTCCCGGCAGGAAGGAAAGCAATCAGCCCCAGCATTTT

J gene: TRBJ2-7
D gene: .
V gene: TRBV5-1
clone size: .
CDR3 protein: CATRPGQEPYEQYF
CDR3 DNA: TGCGCCACCAGACCGGGACAAGAGCCCTACGAGCAGTACTTC

J gene: TRBJ2-7
D gene: TRBD1
V gene: TRBV7-6
clone size: few
CDR3 protein: CASSLTGTGGDEQYF
CDR3 DNA: TGTGCCAGCAGCTTAACCGGGACAGGGGGTGACGAGCAGTACTTC

J gene: TRBJ1-1
D gene: .
V gene: TRBV7-2
clone size: .
CDR3 protein: CASSLAPVRSGMVAFF
CDR3 DNA: TGTGCCAGCAGCTTAGCGCCTGTTCGTTCCGGTATGGTTGCTTTCTTT

J gene: TRBJ2-1
D gene: .
V gene: TRBV7-9
clone size: .
CDR3 protein: CASRMSHKGNEQFF
CDR3 DNA: TGTGCGTCTCGGATGAGTCATAAGGGCAATGAGCAGTTCTTC